This paragraph reports one TCR beta chain. The CDR3 extends over 14 amino acids. With 2 bases removed from V and 7 bases from J, the gap between germline ends came to 13 bases. Looked up from germline, CDR1 is SGHTS and CDR2 is YDEGEE. This specimen belongs to a study of shared clonotypes between healthy human individuals. CD45RO-negative cells were positively selected for CCR7, leaving out terminally differentiated effector memory CD45RA+ cells. Some clones are missing from TCRdb's copy, which holds only in-frame ones; the method was immunoSEQ multiplex PCR. This table has millions of clones, 93% appearing once.

This clonotype originated in a man aged 18 to 30 in good health. Some clones in this sample may be carry-over from other donors' samples. The chain carries TRBV5-8 and TRBJ1-5, with D hard to call. Sample: naive CD8+ T cells from PBMCs. CDR3 in amino acids: CASSFYQLGQPQHF. CDR3 in DNA: TGTGCCAGCAGCTTCTACCAGCTAGGGCAGCCCCAGCATTTT.